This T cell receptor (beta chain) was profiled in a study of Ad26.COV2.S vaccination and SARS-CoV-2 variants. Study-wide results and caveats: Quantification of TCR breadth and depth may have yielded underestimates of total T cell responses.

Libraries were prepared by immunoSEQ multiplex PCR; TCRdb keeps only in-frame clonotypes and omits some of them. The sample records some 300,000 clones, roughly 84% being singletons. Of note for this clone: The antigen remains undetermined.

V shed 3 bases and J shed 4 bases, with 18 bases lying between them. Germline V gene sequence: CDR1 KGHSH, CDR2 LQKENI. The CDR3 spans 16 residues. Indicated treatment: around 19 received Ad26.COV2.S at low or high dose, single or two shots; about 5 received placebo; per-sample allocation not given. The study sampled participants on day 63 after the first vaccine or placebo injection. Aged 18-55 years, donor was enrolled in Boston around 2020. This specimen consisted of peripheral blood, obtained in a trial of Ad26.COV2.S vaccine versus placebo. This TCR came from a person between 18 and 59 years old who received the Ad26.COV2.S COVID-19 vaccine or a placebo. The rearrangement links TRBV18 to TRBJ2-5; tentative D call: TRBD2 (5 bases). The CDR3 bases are TGTGCCAGCTCACCTTCCCCCTGGAGGTCAGGAGAGACCCAGTACTTC. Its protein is CASSPSPWRSGETQYF.